The 17 T cell receptor beta chains listed next were all sequenced from one sample in a study of blood T cell repertoires in COVID-19 (dated by TCRdb to the early 2020s). Libraries were made using the immunoSEQ multiplex PCR assay. TCRdb took over this immuneACCESS table, retaining in-frame rearrangements with V and J assigned. Such tables are incomplete; in checked studies, under half of the missing clones stem from an unresolved V gene, and the remainder is unexplained. Across this sample there are about 50,000 clones, with around 87% seen only once. 3% to 3.5% of the sample belongs to the ten largest clones. The sequenced sample consisted of PBMCs or T cells enriched from blood (not recorded which). The receptor source for this set is a woman aged 50 to 60 who had recovered from COVID-19.

This rearrangement joins TRBV28 to TRBJ2-3; a weak D match, TRBD2 (6 bases). The CDR3 is 14 amino acids. The germline CDR1 and CDR2 sequences are MDHEN and SYDVKM. Trimming took 3 bases from V and 3 from J, leaving 10 bases between them. The chain's CDR3 is CASSLGGRTDTQYF. CDR3 DNA sequence: TGTGCCAGCAGTTTGGGGGGTAGGACAGATACGCAGTATTTT.

This clone was detected only a few times. This chain joins TRBV5-5 and TRBJ2-7; TRBD1 matches 7 bases. This CDR3 is 14 amino acids long. V was pared by 0 bases and J by 4 bases, with 4 bases of the junction left unmatched. Per germline, CDR1 SGHKS and CDR2 YYEKEE (reference sequence). CDR3 loop: CASSLVTGAYEQYF. The CDR3 nucleotides read TGTGCCAGCAGCTTGGTTACAGGGGCATACGAGCAGTACTTC.

V gene TRBV28 combines with J gene TRBJ1-6, with 7 bases lining up with TRBD1. Germline loops: CDR1 MDHEN, CDR2 SYDVKM. This CDR3 contains 15 residues. V shed 5 bases and J 9 bases; nucleotides not matched to a gene: 10. This CDR3 is CASSTRQGSASPLHF. The CDR3 nucleotides are TGTGCCAGCAGTACTCGACAGGGTAGCGCTTCACCCCTCCACTTT.

V usage is TRBV5-1 and J usage is TRBJ2-1; D is perhaps TRBD1 (5 bases). This CDR3 is 15 amino acids long. The germline V and J ends were trimmed by 0 bases and 6 bases, with 13 bases remaining between them. In germline, CDR1 is SGHRS, CDR2 YFSETQ. In nucleotides, the CDR3 is TGCGCCAGCAGCTTGGGACTCCTTCAGGGCAATGAGCAGTTCTTC. This codes for CASSLGLLQGNEQFF.

The chain has TRBV27 and TRBJ1-4; D gene ambiguous. The CDR3 extends over 17 amino acids. V lost 5 bases, J lost 8 bases, and 24 bases lay in between. The germline gives CDR1 MNHEY, CDR2 SMNVEV (reference sequence). CDR3 sequence reads: CASSGLLNLEGREKLFF. DNA for the CDR3: TGTGCCAGCAGTGGCCTCCTTAACCTTGAGGGAAGGGAAAAACTGTTTTTT.

This clone appeared a single time. The chain uses TRBV28 and TRBJ1-3; weak D call: TRBD1 (5 bases). The CDR3 runs to 14 residues. Germline V gene lookup returns CDR1 MDHEN and CDR2 SYDVKM. V lost 6 bases and J 1 base, leaving 10 bases between the germline ends. The CDR3 region is CASSRQLSGNTIYF. In nucleotides, the CDR3 is TGTGCCAGCAGCCGACAGTTATCTGGAAACACCATATATTTT.

V usage is TRBV9 and J usage is TRBJ2-1; 10 nucleotides line up with TRBD1. CDR3 length: 16 residues. The V segment lost 2 bases and the J segment 4 bases; nucleotides outside the gene matches: 6. CDR1 is SGDLS, CDR2 YYNGEE, per germline. CDR3 nucleotides: TGTGCCAGCAGCGTTTCCGGGACAGGGGCTTACAATGAGCAGTTCTTC. Amino acid sequence: CASSVSGTGAYNEQFF.

The V call is TRBV7-2, the J call TRBJ2-3; D not resolved. Trimming took off 1 base at V and 2 bases at J, with 7 bases between the two ends. This CDR3 is built from 14 residues. CDR1 and CDR2 (germline): SGHTA, FQGNSA. CDR3 DNA sequence: TGTGCCAGCAGCTTAGTGCAGGCCACAGATACGCAGTATTTT. It codes for CASSLVQATDTQYF.

The chain uses TRBV19 and TRBJ2-5, with 8 nucleotides matching TRBD1. Germline V gene data show CDR1 as LNHDA and CDR2 as SQIVND (reference sequence). V shed 5 bases and J 5 bases; nucleotides not matched to a gene: 7. The CDR3 is 14 residues long. This CDR3 is CASSQGQGGETQYF. The CDR3 DNA reads TGTGCCAGTAGTCAAGGACAGGGTGGGGAGACCCAGTACTTC.

This chain joins TRBV4-3 and TRBJ2-3; 8 nucleotides match TRBD2. The ends lost 3 bases at V and 6 bases at J; junction bases unmatched: 20. Germline values: CDR1 LGHNA, CDR2 YSLEER. The CDR3 has 19 residues. Here the CDR3 DNA reads TGCGCCAGCAGCCAGAGTAGGGGGAGCGGGAGCTATAACCGGGATACGCAGTATTTT. Translation: CASSQSRGSGSYNRDTQYF.

The J gene is TRBJ2-3, the V gene TRBV5-4, with 7 nucleotides matching TRBD2. Germline-derived CDR1 and CDR2 are SGHNT and YYREEE (reference sequence). This CDR3 comprises 16 residues. The V and J ends lost 0 bases and 1 base, in that order; junction bases with no gene match: 5. The CDR3 reads CASSLGSRGGTDTQYF. The CDR3 nucleotides read TGTGCCAGCAGCTTGGGTTCACGGGGGGGCACAGATACGCAGTATTTT. Based on the CDR3 plus reference TRBV5-4 and TRBJ2-3, the full variable domain is ETGVTQSPTHLIKTRGQQVTLRCSSQSGHNTVSWYQQALGQGPQFIFQYYREEENGRGNFPPRFSGLQFPNYSSELNVNALELDDSALYLCASSLGSRGGTDTQYFGPGTRLTVL.

This clone is deemed medium-sized. The CDR3 sequence is CATSSPSRDSNYGYTF. Written as DNA, the CDR3 is TGTGCCACCAGCTCCCCATCTAGGGACAGTAACTATGGCTACACCTTC. This chain joins TRBV15 and TRBJ1-2; the match to TRBD1 covers 7 bases. V trimming: 5 bases; J trimming: 1 base; junction bases outside the gene matches: 10. CDR1 is LNHNV and CDR2 is YYDKDF in the germline V gene (reference sequence). The CDR3 loop spans 16 amino acids. Full variable domain (remainder filled in from reference TRBV15 and TRBJ1-2): DAMVIQNPRYQVTQFGKPVTLSCSQTLNHNVMYWYQQKSSQAPKLLFHYYDKDFNNEADTPDNFQSRRPNTSFCFLDIRSPGLGDTAMYLCATSSPSRDSNYGYTFGSGTRLTVV.

The rearrangement joins TRBV5-5 to TRBJ1-2; possibly TRBD1 for D (6 bases). CDR3 length: 13 residues. Germline V gene lookup returns CDR1 SGHKS and CDR2 YYEKEE (reference sequence). The ends were cut back, 4 bases at V and 3 bases at J, with 10 bases in the middle. DNA of the CDR3: TGTGCCAGCAGCGCGGACAGTCACTATGGCTACACCTTC. Translating gives CASSADSHYGYTF. The full variable domain, with the rest looked up from reference TRBV5-5 and TRBJ1-2, is DAGVTQSPTHLIKTRGQQVTLRCSPISGHKSVSWYQQVLGQGPQFIFQYYEKEERGRGNFPDRFSARQFPNYSSELNVNALLLGDSALYLCASSADSHYGYTFGSGTRLTVV.

The V gene is TRBV19, the J gene TRBJ1-4, with a tentative D call TRBD1 (6 bases). The V gene's germline CDR1 is LNHDA and CDR2 SQIVND (reference sequence). This CDR3 region has 14 residues. V lost 5 bases, J lost 4 bases, and 11 bases lay in between. Here the CDR3 reads CASSAGQHNEKLFF. The CDR3 nucleotides read TGTGCCAGTAGTGCCGGACAGCATAATGAAAAACTGTTTTTT. Full variable domain (remainder filled in from reference TRBV19 and TRBJ1-4): DGGITQSPKYLFRKEGQNVTLSCEQNLNHDAMYWYRQDPGQGLRLIYYSQIVNDFQKGDIAEGYSVSREKKESFPLTVTSAQKNPTAFYLCASSAGQHNEKLFFGSGTQLSVL.

The CDR3 coding sequence is TGTGCCAGCGGGGAGCGGAACACAGATACGCAGTATTTT. This encodes CASGERNTDTQYF. The chain uses TRBV2 and TRBJ2-3; maybe TRBD2 (5 bases). Germline V gives CDR1 SNHLY, CDR2 FYNNEI. Trimming removed 8 bases at V and 2 bases at J, with 11 bases between. This CDR3 spans 13 amino acids.

This chain connects TRBV18 to TRBJ1-4; possible D gene TRBD1, 5 bases. V lost 3 bases and J lost 7, with 12 bases in between. CDR1 and CDR2 from the germline V gene are KGHSH and LQKENI. This CDR3 comprises 14 residues. This chain's CDR3 is CASSPPSQGEKLFF. CDR3 coding DNA: TGTGCCAGCTCACCCCCATCTCAGGGTGAAAAACTGTTTTTT.

The V gene is TRBV18, the J gene TRBJ1-4; perhaps TRBD1 as D (5 bases). V lost 2 bases, J lost 5 bases, and 15 bases lay in between. Germline-derived CDR1 and CDR2 are KGHSH and LQKENI. The CDR3 consists of 16 residues. The DNA of the CDR3 is TGTGCCAGCTCACCATCAATGCAGGGAGGGAATGAAAAACTGTTTTTT. Translated: CASSPSMQGGNEKLFF.